The 31 T cell receptor beta chains in this list originate from one sample, sequenced in a study of cytomegalovirus exposure and HLA in healthy donors. Primers included in the PCR were 60 Vbeta and 13 Jbeta primers. Clones were read by immunoSEQ multiplex PCR, and TCRdb kept only the in-frame ones, dropping some. This table holds 170,000 or so clones, over 70% found once. The sample consisted of PBMCs. The receptors were sampled from a woman in her twenties or thirties in good health and CMV-seropositive.

The gene calls are TRBV7-9 and TRBJ1-2, with 7 nucleotides matching TRBD1. The CDR3 totals 15 residues. V trimming: 5 bases; J trimming: 4 bases; junction bases outside the gene matches: 10. CDR1 and CDR2 (germline): SEHNR, FQNEAQ (reference sequence). Written as DNA, the CDR3 is TGTGCCAGCAGCCCCCCCCTGGACAGGCGCTATGGCTACACCTTC. Residues: CASSPPLDRRYGYTF.

The chain has TRBV30 and TRBJ2-3; 8 nucleotides match TRBD1. The CDR3 is 15 amino acids. V dropped 5 bases and J dropped 0; count of bases not matched to a gene: 7. Germline CDR1 reads GTSNPN; CDR2 reads SVGIG (reference sequence). The DNA for the CDR3 is TGTGCCTGGGACCTCACAGGGGGAAGCACAGATACGCAGTATTTT. It encodes CAWDLTGGSTDTQYF.

V gene TRBV28 combines with J gene TRBJ1-3; D is perhaps TRBD1 (5 bases). Looked up from germline, CDR1 is MDHEN and CDR2 is SYDVKM. This CDR3 is built from 17 residues. Deletions cut 6 bases from V and 0 bases from J, with 18 bases between. This CDR3 is CASSGRTRQSSGNTIYF. DNA for the CDR3: TGTGCCAGCAGCGGGAGGACCCGACAGTCCTCTGGAAACACCATATATTTT.

V usage is TRBV18 and J usage is TRBJ1-5; D unresolved. Between the trimmed V and J ends, which lost 8 bases and 0 bases, there was a span of 5 bases. The CDR3 is 12 residues long. Per the germline V gene, CDR1 is KGHSH and CDR2 is LQKENI. CDR3 amino acids: CASRDSNQPQHF. DNA for the CDR3: TGTGCCAGCCGGGATAGCAATCAGCCCCAGCATTTT.

The chain carries TRBV19 and TRBJ1-5; D remains ambiguous. Germline CDR1 LNHDA, CDR2 SQIVND (reference sequence). The germline V and J ends were trimmed by 3 bases and 4 bases, with 4 bases remaining between them. CDR3 size: 12 residues. The CDR3: CASSISNQPQHF. The CDR3 DNA reads TGTGCCAGTAGTATCTCGAATCAGCCCCAGCATTTT.

This chain's CDR3 is CASSLVGSEKLFF. The DNA of the CDR3 is TGTGCCAGCAGTTTAGTAGGGAGTGAAAAACTGTTTTTT. This chain links TRBV27 with TRBJ1-4, with D uncertain. This CDR3 comprises 13 residues. CDR1 MNHEY and CDR2 SMNVEV come from the germline V gene (reference sequence). The V gene lost 2 bases and the J gene lost 7 bases, with 8 bases spanning the gap.

The chain is built from TRBV5-1 and TRBJ2-3; weak D call: TRBD2 (6 bases). CDR1 and CDR2 from the germline V gene are SGHRS and YFSETQ. This CDR3 has 14 amino acids. The V and J ends lost 0 bases and 4 bases respectively, with 9 bases between them. This CDR3 reads CASSLVGEADTQYF. The CDR3 nucleotides read TGCGCCAGCAGCTTGGTCGGGGAGGCAGATACGCAGTATTTT.

V is TRBV30 and J is TRBJ1-1; D is unresolved. The CDR3 is 12 amino acids. Germline-derived CDR1 and CDR2 are GTSNPN and SVGIG (reference sequence). The V end lost 0 bases, the J end lost 3 bases, and 5 bases lay between the germline ends. The CDR3 is CAWSVGHTEAFF. The CDR3 region has the DNA TGTGCCTGGAGTGTTGGGCACACTGAAGCTTTCTTT.

The chain combines TRBV30 with TRBJ2-7; perhaps TRBD1 as D (6 bases). The CDR3 is 13 residues long. Trimming removed 1 base from V and 2 bases from J, with 9 bases in between. Germline loops: CDR1 GTSNPN, CDR2 SVGIG (reference sequence). The CDR3 DNA reads TGTGCCTGGAGTGATGGGGGCGCCTACGAGCAGTACTTC. Translation gives CAWSDGGAYEQYF.

This clone was seen only a few times. V gene TRBV28 combines with J gene TRBJ1-1, with TRBD1 matching 7 bases. Germline trimming cut 10 bases from V and 5 bases from J; bases unmatched to any gene: 4. There are 11 residues in the CDR3. In germline, CDR1 is MDHEN, CDR2 SYDVKM. As DNA, the CDR3 is TGTGCCATTCGGGGACAGACTGAAGCTTTCTTT. It is translated as CAIRGQTEAFF.

The rearrangement links TRBV13 to TRBJ1-5; D is unclear. The CDR3 runs to 12 residues. Trimming removed 5 bases from V and 4 bases from J, with 6 bases in between. Looked up from germline, CDR1 is PRHDT and CDR2 is FYEKMQ (reference sequence). CDR3 DNA sequence: TGTGCCAGCAGCAGGCGGAATCAGCCCCAGCATTTT. Translating gives CASSRRNQPQHF.

This chain uses TRBV5-1 with TRBJ2-7; the match to TRBD1 covers 7 bases. Trimming removed 0 bases from V and 2 bases from J; junction bases left unmatched: 2. From germline, CDR1 is SGHRS and CDR2 YFSETQ. The CDR3 spans 14 residues. This CDR3 reads CASSLEGAPYEQYF. Here the CDR3 DNA reads TGCGCCAGCAGCTTGGAGGGGGCCCCCTACGAGCAGTACTTC.

The rearrangement links TRBV5-1 to TRBJ1-3, with a tentative D call TRBD1 (6 bases). Trimming removed 0 bases at V and 4 bases at J, with 11 bases between. Germline CDR1 SGHRS, CDR2 YFSETQ. The CDR3 runs to 15 residues. CDR3 residues: CASSLAGVLGNTIYF. Written as DNA, the CDR3 is TGCGCCAGCAGCTTGGCAGGGGTCCTAGGAAACACCATATATTTT.

This chain connects TRBV6-6 to TRBJ2-7; TRBD1 is a possible D gene (6 bases). Between the trimmed V and J ends, which lost 1 base and 5 bases, there was a span of 18 bases. This CDR3 spans 16 amino acids. Germline V CDR1 and CDR2: MNHNY, SVGAGI (reference sequence). The DNA of the CDR3 is TGTGCCAGCAGTTACTTACAGGGAGTCAACGCCCACGAGCAGTACTTC. This encodes CASSYLQGVNAHEQYF.

The chain has TRBV6-6 and TRBJ1-1, with 10 positions matching TRBD1. The CDR3 totals 16 residues. V was clipped by 2 bases and J by 6 bases; unmatched bases: 9. CDR1 and CDR2 (germline): MNHNY, SVGAGI (reference sequence). The CDR3 sequence is CASSYPGGGTGAEAFF. The CDR3 coding sequence is TGTGCCAGCAGTTACCCGGGAGGCGGGACAGGGGCTGAAGCTTTCTTT.

This chain links TRBV2 with TRBJ1-4; no clear D. This CDR3 is 16 amino acids long. The V gene lost 4 bases and the J gene lost 4 bases, with 16 bases spanning the gap. The germline gives CDR1 SNHLY, CDR2 FYNNEI. In DNA, the CDR3 is TGTGCCAGCAGTGCTGACACCCCCCGATATAATGAAAAACTGTTTTTT. Its translation is CASSADTPRYNEKLFF.

The chain employs TRBV6-6 and TRBJ1-1; maybe TRBD1 (5 bases). Trimming removed 2 bases at V and 3 bases at J, with 16 bases between. Germline values: CDR1 MNHNY, CDR2 SVGAGI (reference sequence). The CDR3 totals 16 residues. CDR3 nucleotide sequence: TGTGCCAGCAGTTACCGTCCGACCAGGGCCTACACTGAAGCTTTCTTT. Amino acids: CASSYRPTRAYTEAFF.

In DNA, the CDR3 is TGTGCCAGCAGCTTAGGGGTGACAGTGTCCTCCTACGAGCAGTACTTC. Translated: CASSLGVTVSSYEQYF. The chain carries TRBV7-9 and TRBJ2-7; possibly TRBD1 for D (5 bases). CDR1 and CDR2 from the germline V gene are SEHNR and FQNEAQ (reference sequence). V was shortened by 1 base and J by 0 bases, with 13 bases between the two germline ends. There are 16 residues in the CDR3.

V and J are TRBV2 and TRBJ1-5; TRBD1 is a possible D gene (5 bases). The germline CDR1 and CDR2 sequences are SNHLY and FYNNEI. The CDR3 sequence is 13 residues long. The V end was cut by 8 bases, the J end by 3 bases, with 11 bases between. This CDR3 reads CASGARDNQPQHF. The CDR3 DNA reads as TGTGCCAGCGGGGCCAGAGACAATCAGCCCCAGCATTTT.

This clone was recorded once. The chain is built from TRBV6-5 and TRBJ2-3; D remains ambiguous. V dropped 6 bases and J dropped 5 bases, with 9 bases sitting between them. CDR1 and CDR2 from the germline V gene are MNHEY and SVGAGI. This CDR3 comprises 12 residues. This CDR3 is CASSRTRDTQYF. DNA of the CDR3: TGTGCCAGCAGCCGCACGAGAGATACGCAGTATTTT.

There are a few counts of this clone. The chain combines TRBV10-3 with TRBJ2-3, with TRBD2 matching 12 bases. J gave up 2 bases and V 2 bases, and 2 bases lay outside the gene matches. Germline loops: CDR1 ENHRY, CDR2 SYGVKD. This CDR3 region has 16 residues. The CDR3 is CAISEGLAGTTDTQYF. CDR3 DNA: TGTGCCATCAGTGAGGGACTAGCGGGAACCACAGATACGCAGTATTTT.

This clone was seen only a few times. The chain couples TRBV4-3 to TRBJ2-7; 9 bases line up with TRBD1. The CDR3 is made up of 15 amino acids. Germline CDR1 and CDR2: LGHNA and YSLEER. J was trimmed by 3 bases and V by 0 bases; bases with no gene match: 3. CDR3 DNA: TGCGCCAGCAGCCAAGATATGGGACAGGGCTACGAGCAGTACTTC. This gives the protein CASSQDMGQGYEQYF.

This chain links TRBV7-3 with TRBJ1-1, with D possibly matching TRBD1 (6 bases). CDR3 length: 13 residues. Germline assignment: CDR1 SGHTA and CDR2 FQGTGA. The V end was cut by 3 bases, the J end by 2 bases, with 7 bases between. The CDR3 spells CASSFGTNTEAFF. The CDR3 bases are TGTGCCAGCAGCTTCGGGACAAACACTGAAGCTTTCTTT.

In this sample, this clone turned up a few times. This sequence joins TRBV28 and TRBJ2-7; the D gene is possibly TRBD2 (6 bases). Germline V gene lookup returns CDR1 MDHEN and CDR2 SYDVKM. Between the trimmed V and J ends, which lost 3 bases and 2 bases, there was a span of 8 bases. The CDR3 totals 13 residues. The CDR3 is CASSFAGTYEQYF. CDR3 in DNA: TGTGCCAGCAGTTTCGCGGGGACCTACGAGCAGTACTTC.

The rearrangement joins TRBV5-1 to TRBJ2-1; TRBD2 matches 11 bases. The trim removed 4 bases at V and 5 bases at J, leaving 2 bases unmatched. Germline V gene sequence: CDR1 SGHRS, CDR2 YFSETQ. CDR3 size: 14 residues. The CDR3 loop is CASSGGLADNEQFF. CDR3 in DNA: TGCGCCAGCAGCGGGGGACTAGCGGACAATGAGCAGTTCTTC.

For the CDR3, the DNA is TGTGCCACCAGCAGAAACAGGGAAGGGACCCAGTACTTC. Residues: CATSRNREGTQYF. V and J are TRBV15 and TRBJ2-5; TRBD1 might be the D (6 bases). The CDR3 loop spans 13 amino acids. Germline CDR1 reads LNHNV; CDR2 reads YYDKDF (reference sequence). With 2 bases removed from V and 7 bases from J, the gap between germline ends came to 11 bases.

V gene TRBV21-1 combines with J gene TRBJ2-5; the table's TRBD2 call for D was not verified on the DNA. TRBV21-1 has pseudogene status. This CDR3 has 17 residues. The CDR3 nucleotides read TGTGCCAGCAGCAAAGGAGGCGAGCGGGAGTACCAAGAGACCCAGTACTTC. It specifies CASSKGGEREYQETQYF.

V gene TRBV9 combines with J gene TRBJ2-1; TRBD2 aligns across 14 bases. The V gene end was trimmed by 1 base and the J gene end by 9 bases; junction bases not matched to a gene: 6. CDR1 and CDR2 (germline): SGDLS, YYNGEE. The CDR3 is made up of 16 amino acids. Here the CDR3 reads CASSVSGLAGGTEQFF. The CDR3 DNA reads as TGTGCCAGCAGCGTATCCGGACTAGCGGGAGGAACTGAGCAGTTCTTC.

The chain couples TRBV28 to TRBJ2-7, with D perhaps TRBD1 (5 bases). V lost 8 bases and J lost 6, with 11 bases in between. This CDR3 spans 11 amino acids. CDR1 is MDHEN, CDR2 SYDVKM, per germline. This CDR3 reads CASGRVLEQYF. CDR3 in DNA: TGTGCCAGCGGCAGGGTCCTCGAGCAGTACTTC.

Comments on this clone: Other DNA sequences in this sample translate to the same CDR3. The chain uses TRBV5-1 and TRBJ2-7; D call uncertain. The CDR3 has 11 amino acids. Germline CDR1 and CDR2: SGHRS and YFSETQ. The V end lost 3 bases, the J end lost 4 bases, and 5 bases lay between the germline ends. In DNA form, the CDR3 reads TGCGCCAGCAGCTCCTCTTACGAGCAGTACTTC. This encodes CASSSSYEQYF.

The V and J genes are TRBV5-4 and TRBJ2-2; 9 bases map to TRBD2. V was clipped by 4 bases and J by 4 bases; unmatched bases: 8. The CDR3 totals 16 residues. Germline V gene lookup returns CDR1 SGHNT and CDR2 YYREEE (reference sequence). Written as DNA, the CDR3 is TGTGCCAGCAGCCCCGGGACTAGCTACTCCACCGGGGAGCTGTTTTTT. Protein sequence: CASSPGTSYSTGELFF.